The source of this TCR beta chain is a study of T cells in Graves' hyperthyroidism and ophthalmopathy. Study overall: Peripheral blood was acquired at first diagnosis, ahead of any therapy whatsoever. Findings and limits, study-wide: In validation, the model predicted ophthalmopathy. These predictions came a median about 6.8 months before onset.

This clonotype was counted many times. Its antigen is not known. Researchers amplified the TCR beta CDR3 regions from RNA transcripts. Initially, a first-round RT-PCR of the TCR CDR3 employed the HTBI primer set. TCRdb reprocessed the multiplex PCR reads via MiXCR and lists one record per CDR3 protein. The data contain some 270,000 distinct CDR3 sequences, more than 20% of them singletons. Sequencing used blood. The origin of this receptor is a woman aged 40 to 55 with Graves' ophthalmopathy.

CDR3 region: CSATGPSATQETQYF. In DNA form, the CDR3 reads TGCAGTGCCACCGGGCCGAGCGCCACCCAAGAGACCCAGTACTTC. The chain combines TRBV20-1 with TRBJ2-5; D gene ambiguous. The germline V gene encodes CDR1 DFQATT and CDR2 SNEGSKA (reference sequence). This CDR3 comprises 15 residues. V was shortened by 6 bases and J by 1 base, with 18 bases between the two germline ends.